This note documents a single T cell receptor beta chain sequence. Its target is not known. The data stem from a study of cytomegalovirus exposure and HLA in healthy donors. Study results and limitations: The classifier, whose performance was assessed in both the original and validation cohorts, reportedly diagnosed cytomegalovirus status with high specificity and sensitivity.

Generated by immunoSEQ multiplex PCR, the TCRdb table keeps only in-frame clones and is missing some. The data contain about 160,000 clones, around four fifths of them seen just once; the ten biggest clones take up 2% to 2.5%. Trimming stripped 4 bases from V and 0 bases from J, with 14 bases between. Germline V lookup: CDR1 SGDLS, CDR2 YYNGEE. This CDR3 is 15 amino acids long. This sequence originates from a young man in good health and CMV-seropositive. The rearrangement joins TRBV9 to TRBJ2-7; TRBD2 is a possible D gene (5 bases). Sequencing was performed on PBMCs. The CDR3 here is CASSPGLGSSYEQYF. As DNA, the CDR3 is TGTGCCAGCAGCCCCGGACTGGGGAGCTCCTACGAGCAGTACTTC. The full variable domain, with the rest looked up from reference TRBV9 and TRBJ2-7, is DSGVTQTPKHLITATGQRVTLRCSPRSGDLSVYWYQQSLDQGLQFLIQYYNGEERAKGNILERFSAQQFPDLHSELNLSSLELGDSALYFCASSPGLGSSYEQYFGPGTRLTVT.